A single sample gave rise to the 3 T cell receptor beta chains below, sequenced in a study of blood T cell repertoires in COVID-19. Clones were read by immunoSEQ multiplex PCR, and TCRdb kept only the in-frame ones, dropping some. The sample includes about 130,000 clones, approximately 85% of them seen just once. Input material: peripheral blood. All receptors come from a woman of 80 years or more with COVID-19, enrolled during active disease.

This chain links TRBV30 with TRBJ1-3; TRBD1 is a possible D gene (6 bases). V was pared by 0 bases and J by 4 bases, with 16 bases between. The CDR3 spans 16 residues. Germline V CDR1 and CDR2: GTSNPN, SVGIG (reference sequence). CDR3 DNA sequence: TGTGCCTGGAGTGTTGTCAGGGGAAAAAAAGGAAACACCATATATTTT. Translating it yields CAWSVVRGKKGNTIYF.

The table lists this clone with a few counts. This chain uses TRBV19 with TRBJ2-5; TRBD1 is a possible D gene (5 bases). The V gene lost 5 bases and the J gene lost 5 bases, with 18 bases spanning the gap. The CDR3 has 15 amino acids. Germline loops: CDR1 LNHDA, CDR2 SQIVND (reference sequence). In nucleotides, the CDR3 is TGTGCCAGTAGTTCGCCTGGACAAGTAAGGGAGACCCAGTACTTC. This codes for CASSSPGQVRETQYF.

This chain connects TRBV7-6 to TRBJ2-1, with TRBD2 matching over 13 bases. J gave up 6 bases and V 1 base, and 0 bases lay outside the gene matches. The CDR3 contains 15 residues. Germline V gene lookup returns CDR1 SGHVS and CDR2 FNYEAQ. CDR3 nucleotides: TGTGCCAGCAGCTTAGGGACTAGCGGGAGCAATGAGCAGTTCTTC. Protein product: CASSLGTSGSNEQFF.